Listed below are T cell receptor beta chains from one sample, sequenced in a study of blood T cell repertoires in COVID-19. Data came from immunoSEQ multiplex PCR; TCRdb stores just in-frame clones and leaves some out. Here the sample spans about 500,000 clones, around 90% being singletons. Sequenced input: peripheral blood. The receptor set was obtained from a woman aged 45 to 65 with COVID-19, enrolled during active disease. CDR3s include the opening cysteine and the closing phenylalanine or tryptophan. The D gene is left open where the match is weak. A clone size is listed for some rows: how often the clone was seen (once, few, many), or a class if it is expanded.

V	D	size	J	CDR3
TRBV4-1	TRBD1	once	TRBJ1-1	CASSQDLVSGRGLAFF
TRBV7-2	NA	NA	TRBJ2-7	CASSYTSYEQYF
TRBV28	TRBD1	NA	TRBJ1-2	CASSLLTGGYGYTF
TRBV5-4	TRBD1	NA	TRBJ1-1	CASSLGQGVAYTEAFF
TRBV21-1	NA	once	TRBJ1-5	CASSKGASGVCQPQHF
TRBV29-1	NA	NA	TRBJ1-3	CSVDPSGDSGNTIYF
TRBV7-9	NA	NA	TRBJ1-3	CASPPPGSPSSGNTIYF
TRBV19	NA	NA	TRBJ1-3	CASNSPGNTIYF
TRBV6-5	TRBD1	NA	TRBJ1-2	CASRRWGQAVYGYTF
TRBV6-6	NA	NA	TRBJ2-1	CASSYQGGGYNEQFF
TRBV2	TRBD2	once	TRBJ2-7	CASSPTSGSYEQYF